Each of the 18 T cell receptor beta chains below was sequenced from the same sample in a study of cytomegalovirus exposure and HLA in healthy donors. It was with 60 Vbeta and 13 Jbeta primers that the PCR ran. Sequenced by immunoSEQ multiplex PCR; TCRdb stores in-frame clones only, minus some. The sample lists 100,000 to 150,000 clones, roughly a tenth occurring once. Sample: PBMCs. These receptors were obtained from a woman aged 18-35 years in good health and CMV-seropositive.

This clone was seen a few times. The chain links TRBV6-1 to TRBJ2-7, with D perhaps matching TRBD1 (6 bases). Trimming stripped 3 bases from V and 0 bases from J, with 15 bases between. The CDR3 loop spans 16 amino acids. Germline assignment: CDR1 MNHNS and CDR2 SASEGT. The CDR3 coding sequence is TGTGCCAGCAGTGAGGGTAGGGGGATGGGCTCCTACGAGCAGTACTTC. Translation: CASSEGRGMGSYEQYF.

The gene calls are TRBV10-3 and TRBJ2-6; tentative D call: TRBD1 (5 bases). The CDR3 sequence is 13 residues long. Germline assignment: CDR1 ENHRY and CDR2 SYGVKD. Between the trimmed V and J ends, which lost 10 bases and 6 bases, there was a span of 13 bases. CDR3 DNA: TGTGCCACCCGGTTGGGGCAGGCCAACGTCCTGACTTTC. It translates to CATRLGQANVLTF.

The sample holds a few counts of this clone. This sequence joins TRBV29-1 and TRBJ2-7; the match to TRBD2 covers 13 bases. Germline lookup yields CDR1 SQVTM and CDR2 ANQGSEA. Germline trimming cut 0 bases from V and 6 bases from J; bases unmatched to any gene: 8. CDR3 length: 16 amino acids. CDR3 DNA sequence: TGCAGCGTTGAAGAGCCCGGACTAGCGGGAGCTTCCGAGCAGTACTTC. Its protein product is CSVEEPGLAGASEQYF.

There are a few counts of this clone. The V gene is TRBV14, the J gene TRBJ2-7; weak D call: TRBD1 (6 bases). From germline, CDR1 is SGHDN and CDR2 FVKESK. This CDR3 is 13 amino acids long. Trimming took off 8 bases at V and 2 bases at J, with 13 bases between the two ends. DNA of the CDR3: TGTGCCAGCTCTACAGGGTACGCCTACGAGCAGTACTTC. Its protein is CASSTGYAYEQYF. Based on the CDR3 plus reference TRBV14 and TRBJ2-7, the full variable domain is EAGVTQFPSHSVIEKGQTVTLRCDPISGHDNLYWYRRVMGKEIKFLLHFVKESKQDESGMPNNRFLAERTGGTYSTLKVQPAELEDSGVYFCASSTGYAYEQYFGPGTRLTVT.

The chain carries TRBV7-8 and TRBJ1-1; a possible D gene is TRBD1 (5 bases). V was clipped by 5 bases and J by 5 bases, with 12 bases between them. Germline CDR1 is SGHVS and CDR2 is FQNEAQ. The CDR3 contains 13 residues. This CDR3 reads CASSPGPGTEAFF. The DNA of the CDR3 is TGTGCCAGCAGCCCCGGGCCAGGGACTGAAGCTTTCTTT.

The V gene is TRBV9, the J gene TRBJ2-1, with D perhaps matching TRBD2 (6 bases). The CDR3 sequence is 15 residues long. V was cut by 3 bases and J by 9 bases, with 19 bases left in between. CDR1 and CDR2 (germline): SGDLS, YYNGEE. CDR3 amino acids: CASSEGGDSLGEQFF. CDR3 coding DNA: TGTGCCAGCAGCGAAGGAGGGGACTCCTTAGGTGAGCAGTTCTTC.

This clone was seen a handful of times. V usage is TRBV7-9 and J usage is TRBJ1-2; D is unclear. V was clipped by 5 bases and J by 3 bases, with 16 bases between them. Per the germline V gene, CDR1 is SEHNR and CDR2 is FQNEAQ (reference sequence). CDR3 length: 15 residues. CDR3 protein: CASSPRISADYGYTF. The DNA for the CDR3 is TGTGCCAGCAGCCCCCGCATATCGGCGGACTATGGCTACACCTTC.

The CDR3 is CASSRSGPRGNTIYF. CDR3 nucleotides: TGTGCCAGCAGCAGATCAGGCCCAAGGGGAAACACCATATATTTT. The chain joins TRBV7-9 to TRBJ1-3, with D unclear. Germline CDR1 SEHNR, CDR2 FQNEAQ (reference sequence). The ends were cut back, 5 bases at V and 4 bases at J, with 15 bases in the middle. This CDR3 is 15 amino acids long.

The J gene is TRBJ2-7, the V gene TRBV7-2; 10 bases map to TRBD2. In germline, CDR1 is SGHTA, CDR2 FQGNSA. This CDR3 region has 14 residues. V dropped 5 bases and J dropped 7; count of bases not matched to a gene: 8. The CDR3 DNA reads TGTGCCAGCAGCCCCTATAGTAGCGGGAGGGAGCAGTACTTC. This translates into CASSPYSSGREQYF.

A few counts support this clone. The gene calls are TRBV28 and TRBJ1-5, with 9 bases fitting TRBD1. Germline CDR1 and CDR2: MDHEN and SYDVKM. The CDR3 is 15 amino acids. J was trimmed by 1 base and V by 4 bases; bases with no gene match: 2. This CDR3 is CASSYGTGSNQPQHF. DNA for the CDR3: TGTGCCAGCAGTTATGGGACAGGGAGCAATCAGCCCCAGCATTTT.

This clone has just a few counts. V is TRBV18 and J is TRBJ1-1, with 7 nucleotides matching TRBD1. The CDR3 has 14 residues. Trimming took 3 bases from V and 2 from J; bases not matched to a gene: 3. Germline V CDR1 and CDR2: KGHSH, LQKENI. The CDR3: CASSPRQGNTEAFF. The CDR3 DNA is TGTGCCAGCTCACCCAGACAGGGCAACACTGAAGCTTTCTTT. The full variable domain, with the rest looked up from reference TRBV18 and TRBJ1-1, is NAGVMQNPRHLVRRRGQEARLRCSPMKGHSHVYWYRQLPEEGLKFMVYLQKENIIDESGMPKERFSAEFPKEGPSILRIQQVVRGDSAAYFCASSPRQGNTEAFFGQGTRLTVV.

This clone was recorded a few times. The rearrangement links TRBV27 to TRBJ1-5, with a tentative D call TRBD1 (6 bases). The CDR3 extends over 15 amino acids. Germline V gives CDR1 MNHEY, CDR2 SMNVEV (reference sequence). V was trimmed by 6 bases and J by 0 bases, leaving 12 bases between them. CDR3 sequence: CASRLGGPSNQPQHF. The DNA for the CDR3 is TGTGCCAGCAGACTCGGGGGGCCTAGCAATCAGCCCCAGCATTTT.

The V and J genes are TRBV30 and TRBJ2-1; D remains ambiguous. CDR1 is GTSNPN and CDR2 is SVGIG in the germline V gene (reference sequence). The germline V and J ends were trimmed by 6 bases and 0 bases, with 15 bases remaining between them. The CDR3 spans 15 residues. In DNA form, the CDR3 reads TGTGCCTGCAAAAGTATTACTTTCTCCTACAATGAGCAGTTCTTC. Amino acid sequence: CACKSITFSYNEQFF.

The chain couples TRBV14 to TRBJ2-3; TRBD2 aligns across 8 bases. The ends lost 4 bases at V and 2 bases at J; junction bases unmatched: 8. CDR3 length: 16 residues. Germline V gene data show CDR1 as SGHDN and CDR2 as FVKESK. The CDR3 nucleotides read TGTGCCAGCAGCCCCACCACTAGCGGCCTCACAGATACGCAGTATTTT. Amino acid sequence: CASSPTTSGLTDTQYF.

This clone showed up just a few times. This sequence joins TRBV5-1 and TRBJ2-7, with TRBD1 as a possible D gene (6 bases). V was cut by 2 bases and J by 3 bases, with 9 bases left in between. Germline CDR1 is SGHRS and CDR2 is YFSETQ. CDR3 length: 13 residues. The CDR3 sequence: CASSFGRGYEQYF. The CDR3 nucleotides are TGCGCCAGCAGCTTTGGCAGGGGCTACGAGCAGTACTTC.

The chain carries TRBV7-9 and TRBJ1-2; TRBD1 might be the D (5 bases). CDR1 and CDR2 (germline): SEHNR, FQNEAQ (reference sequence). The CDR3 extends over 14 amino acids. Between the trimmed V and J ends, which lost 1 base and 8 bases, there was a span of 14 bases. CDR3 DNA sequence: TGTGCCAGCAGCTTAGGCTGGGGCGCTTGGGGCTACACCTTC. It yields the protein CASSLGWGAWGYTF.

The sample holds a few counts of this clone. V and J are TRBV5-1 and TRBJ2-1, with D hard to call. The CDR3 runs 14 residues. Trimming removed 0 bases at V and 2 bases at J, with 6 bases between. The germline CDR1 and CDR2 sequences are SGHRS and YFSETQ. CDR3 DNA: TGCGCCAGCAGCTTGGGTGAGGCCTACAATGAGCAGTTCTTC. Translation gives CASSLGEAYNEQFF.

The chain couples TRBV28 to TRBJ1-1; D is undetermined. The CDR3 contains 11 residues. Germline CDR1 reads MDHEN; CDR2 reads SYDVKM. V lost 6 bases and J 4 bases, leaving 6 bases between the germline ends. The CDR3 DNA is TGTGCCAGCAGCCTGAGCACTGAAGCTTTCTTT. This translates into CASSLSTEAFF.